This is a list of T cell receptor beta chains from one sample in a study of blood T cell repertoires in COVID-19. Here immunoSEQ multiplex PCR was the method, and the copy in TCRdb shows in-frame clones only, minus some. Among approximately 180,000 clones listed, roughly 80% were seen once. Specimen: PBMCs or T cells enriched from blood (not recorded which). The receptor source for this set is a woman aged 60-75 years with acute COVID-19. CDR3s leave out the opening cysteine and the closing phenylalanine or tryptophan. Clone sizes are given selectively: once, few, many, or a class where the clone is expanded.

V gene: TRBV2
J gene: TRBJ2-1
clone size: many
CDR3 protein: ASSEDSYNEQF

V gene: TRBV12-5
J gene: TRBJ2-5
clone size: -
CDR3 protein: ASGLVGKEEETQY

V gene: TRBV25-1
J gene: TRBJ2-3
clone size: -
CDR3 protein: ASRIAGVPTDTQY

V gene: TRBV5-1
J gene: TRBJ2-5
clone size: -
CDR3 protein: ASSLAEGGETQY

V gene: TRBV5-5
J gene: TRBJ1-6
clone size: many
CDR3 protein: ASSLEVGGSSPLH

V gene: TRBV4-3
J gene: TRBJ2-3
clone size: few
CDR3 protein: ASSQDPGDTQGDTQY

V gene: TRBV7-2
J gene: TRBJ1-4
clone size: -
CDR3 protein: ASSVQLTTNEKLF

V gene: TRBV5-1
J gene: TRBJ1-2
clone size: -
CDR3 protein: ASSLEGLDGYT

V gene: TRBV30
J gene: TRBJ2-3
clone size: once
CDR3 protein: AWSVGGVGGYTQY

V gene: TRBV28
J gene: TRBJ1-1
clone size: -
CDR3 protein: ASSPPGSNTEAF

V gene: TRBV11-2
J gene: TRBJ2-3
clone size: -
CDR3 protein: ASSLRNWGSLQY

V gene: TRBV5-4
J gene: TRBJ2-7
clone size: -
CDR3 protein: ASSGGKRYEQY

V gene: TRBV6-2/TRBV6-3
J gene: TRBJ2-5
clone size: -
CDR3 protein: ASSSPKGGETQY

V gene: TRBV19
J gene: TRBJ1-2
clone size: -
CDR3 protein: ASSRGQIYGYT

V gene: TRBV19
J gene: TRBJ1-2
clone size: -
CDR3 protein: ASSINLDGYGYT

V gene: TRBV10-1
J gene: TRBJ2-2
clone size: -
CDR3 protein: ASGLAGFTGELF

V gene: TRBV2
J gene: TRBJ1-1
clone size: -
CDR3 protein: ASSESDTPKAF

V gene: TRBV10-1
J gene: TRBJ1-2
clone size: few
CDR3 protein: ASSRDRNYGYT

V gene: TRBV29-1
J gene: TRBJ2-2
clone size: few
CDR3 protein: SVTEGGRRPGELF

V gene: TRBV5-6
J gene: TRBJ1-6
clone size: -
CDR3 protein: ASSKGQPNSPLH

V gene: TRBV27
J gene: TRBJ2-7
clone size: -
CDR3 protein: ASSLSRLGEQY

V gene: TRBV5-8
J gene: TRBJ2-4
clone size: -
CDR3 protein: ASSTDFLAKNIQY

V gene: TRBV4-1
J gene: TRBJ2-1
clone size: few
CDR3 protein: ASSQASGAYNEQF

V gene: TRBV9
J gene: TRBJ1-1
clone size: -
CDR3 protein: ASTRGRDGPLAF

V gene: TRBV7-2
J gene: TRBJ2-3
clone size: -
CDR3 protein: ASSLSGTGGPRGTQY

V gene: TRBV12-3/TRBV12-4
J gene: TRBJ2-7
clone size: -
CDR3 protein: ASSLRGGNEQY

V gene: TRBV5-5
J gene: TRBJ2-2
clone size: -
CDR3 protein: ASRRDRGSGELF

V gene: TRBV10-2
J gene: TRBJ1-1
clone size: -
CDR3 protein: ASSARRGNTEAF

V gene: TRBV27
J gene: TRBJ2-3
clone size: -
CDR3 protein: ASGQRVATDTQY

V gene: TRBV2
J gene: TRBJ1-5
clone size: -
CDR3 protein: ASSEALQGADQPQH

V gene: TRBV14
J gene: TRBJ2-3
clone size: -
CDR3 protein: ASSLDYSADTQY